The 13 T cell receptor beta chains presented below share a single source sample, sequenced in a study of T cell repertoires in cytomegalovirus infection. A single record per CDR3 protein comes from TCRdb applying MiXCR to the reads. The sample gives approximately 240,000 distinct CDR3 sequences, more than 9% of which show up once; under 2% is in the top ten. Material for sequencing was PBMCs. The source is a human donor in good health (CMV status not recorded). Some clones in this sample may be carry-over from other donors' samples.

This clonotype was seen more than once but under ten times. This chain uses TRBV7-2 with TRBJ1-2, with a tentative D call TRBD1 (6 bases). CDR3 length equals 14 residues. In germline, CDR1 is SGHTA, CDR2 FQGNSA. Deletions cut 4 bases from V and 1 base from J, with 10 bases between. CDR3 protein: CASSYRVDNYGYTF. CDR3 nucleotides: TGTGCCAGCAGCTACAGGGTTGATAACTATGGCTACACCTTC.

The CDR3 region is CSVPVRGRFGEQYF. Here the CDR3 DNA reads TGCAGCGTCCCAGTTAGGGGTCGCTTTGGTGAGCAGTACTTC. The chain links TRBV29-1 to TRBJ2-7; the D gene is possibly TRBD1 (5 bases). V dropped 6 bases and J dropped 7 bases, with 22 bases sitting between them. The CDR3 extends over 14 amino acids. From germline, CDR1 is SQVTM and CDR2 ANQGSEA.

This clonotype was seen many times. This chain uses TRBV5-1 with TRBJ2-3; a possible D gene is TRBD2 (5 bases). Germline CDR1 reads SGHRS; CDR2 reads YFSETQ. The CDR3 runs to 16 residues. Between the trimmed V and J ends, which lost 0 bases and 0 bases, there was a span of 11 bases. CDR3 sequence: CASSLGLNPSTDTQYF. In nucleotides, the CDR3 is TGCGCCAGCAGCTTGGGACTAAACCCTAGCACAGATACGCAGTATTTT.

The table lists this clonotype with many counts. The V gene is TRBV6-6, the J gene TRBJ1-1; the D is unclear. Trimming cost V 4 bases and J 5 bases, with 11 bases left between them. This CDR3 region has 13 residues. Germline CDR1 MNHNY, CDR2 SVGAGI (reference sequence). Here the CDR3 DNA reads TGTGCCAGCAGTTTTCAGATTGGGACTGAAGCTTTCTTT. As protein: CASSFQIGTEAFF.

The chain employs TRBV29-1 and TRBJ2-1; possible D gene TRBD2, 5 bases. In germline, CDR1 is SQVTM, CDR2 ANQGSEA. This CDR3 comprises 12 residues. Between the trimmed V and J ends, which lost 3 bases and 11 bases, there was a span of 14 bases. In DNA, the CDR3 is TGCAGCGTTGATTCTGCGGGCGCACAGCAGTTCTTC. This translates into CSVDSAGAQQFF.

This clonotype has at least ten counts. The genes are TRBV7-2 and TRBJ1-5, with D unresolved. The V gene's germline CDR1 is SGHTA and CDR2 FQGNSA. The CDR3 spans 16 residues. Trimming left V 5 bases short and J 2 bases short, with 16 bases between. The CDR3 DNA is TGTGCCAGCAGCCCCGACCCCGCCTCGGGCAATCAGCCCCAGCATTTT. It codes for CASSPDPASGNQPQHF.

Many counts were recorded for this clonotype. This chain uses TRBV6-2 or TRBV6-3 with TRBJ1-1; 9 bases fit TRBD1. Trimming removed 2 bases from V and 5 bases from J; junction bases left unmatched: 12. The germline V gene has CDR1 MNHEY and CDR2 SVGEGT. The CDR3 is 17 amino acids. CDR3 sequence: CASSYPAGTGMRTEAFF. The CDR3 bases are TGTGCCAGCAGTTACCCTGCCGGGACAGGGATGCGGACTGAAGCTTTCTTT.

This clonotype came up many times. V usage is TRBV6-2 or TRBV6-3 and J usage is TRBJ1-1; TRBD1 is a possible D gene (5 bases). The CDR3 has 14 residues. Germline CDR1 and CDR2: MNHEY and SVGEGT. Trimming shortened V by 1 base and J by 1 base, and 7 bases separated the two germline ends. The CDR3 region is CASSYFQGNTEAFF. In DNA form, the CDR3 reads TGTGCCAGCAGTTACTTCCAGGGGAACACTGAAGCTTTCTTT.

At least ten counts were recorded for this clonotype. This chain uses TRBV7-8 with TRBJ1-1; 8 positions agree with TRBD1. V lost 7 bases and J lost 2; bases outside the gene matches: 6. This CDR3 is 14 amino acids long. Germline lookup yields CDR1 SGHVS and CDR2 FQNEAQ. This CDR3 reads CASTGDRFNTEAFF. CDR3 nucleotide sequence: TGTGCCAGCACCGGGGACAGGTTTAACACTGAAGCTTTCTTT.

This clonotype was seen more than once but under ten times. This sequence joins TRBV12-3 or TRBV12-4 and TRBJ2-7, with a weak D call TRBD1 (6 bases). CDR3 length: 14 amino acids. Trimming pared 5 bases from V and 3 bases from J, leaving 14 bases between. CDR3 DNA: TGTGCCAGCAGTCCACAGGGTCACGGCTACGAGCAGTACTTC. Translating it yields CASSPQGHGYEQYF.

This clonotype was detected ten times or more. This rearrangement joins TRBV28 to TRBJ2-1, with D hard to call. V lost 7 bases, J lost 13 bases, and 14 bases lay in between. There are 11 residues in the CDR3. The V gene's germline CDR1 is MDHEN and CDR2 SYDVKM. The CDR3 reads CASKFRQNQFF. CDR3 bases: TGTGCCAGCAAGTTTAGGCAGAACCAGTTCTTC.

This rearrangement joins TRBV6-5 to TRBJ1-5; the D gene is possibly TRBD1 (6 bases). The CDR3 sequence is 14 residues long. Germline V CDR1 and CDR2: MNHEY, SVGAGI. The V end was cut by 5 bases, the J end by 7 bases, with 15 bases between. CDR3 bases: TGTGCCAGCAGTCACGCGGACAGCGGCCAGCCCCAGCATTTT. It yields the protein CASSHADSGQPQHF.

This clonotype was recorded at least ten times. The genes are TRBV27 and TRBJ2-6, with TRBD1 as a possible D gene (6 bases). Germline CDR1 reads MNHEY; CDR2 reads SMNVEV (reference sequence). There are 15 residues in the CDR3. V was shortened by 5 bases and J by 1 base, with 9 bases between the two germline ends. CDR3 loop: CASSKQGSGANVLTF. DNA for the CDR3: TGTGCCAGCAGTAAACAGGGTTCTGGGGCCAACGTCCTGACTTTC.